This TCR beta chain derives from a study of OX40 agonist ivuxolimab in advanced cancers. Study-level information: Dose-escalation patients were diagnosed with hepatocellular carcinoma, melanoma, renal cell cancer or head and neck cancer. Study-level results: Normalized T-cell clonal expansion was also low in a subset of nonresponders.

CDR1 is SGDLS and CDR2 is YYNGEE in the germline V gene. The CDR3 spans 15 residues. The V and J ends lost 3 bases and 6 bases, in that order; junction bases with no gene match: 11. About this clone itself: Its target is not known.

Repertoires were generated with immunoSEQ multiplex PCR, while TCRdb's copy carries only in-frame clones and drops some. Of 20,000 to 25,000 clones listed, 65% to 90% were seen once; the top ten hold 30% to 40%. This specimen consisted of CD4+ or CD8+ T cells sorted from blood, obtained in a trial of the OX40 agonist ivuxolimab. The sequence derives from an adult with an advanced solid tumor such as melanoma, head and neck, liver or kidney cancer. The chain couples TRBV9 to TRBJ1-1, with 7 nucleotides matching TRBD1. CDR3 in DNA: TGTGCCAGCAGCGAAAGTCGAGAGGGGGCTTCTGAAGCTTTCTTT. This sequence encodes CASSESREGASEAFF.